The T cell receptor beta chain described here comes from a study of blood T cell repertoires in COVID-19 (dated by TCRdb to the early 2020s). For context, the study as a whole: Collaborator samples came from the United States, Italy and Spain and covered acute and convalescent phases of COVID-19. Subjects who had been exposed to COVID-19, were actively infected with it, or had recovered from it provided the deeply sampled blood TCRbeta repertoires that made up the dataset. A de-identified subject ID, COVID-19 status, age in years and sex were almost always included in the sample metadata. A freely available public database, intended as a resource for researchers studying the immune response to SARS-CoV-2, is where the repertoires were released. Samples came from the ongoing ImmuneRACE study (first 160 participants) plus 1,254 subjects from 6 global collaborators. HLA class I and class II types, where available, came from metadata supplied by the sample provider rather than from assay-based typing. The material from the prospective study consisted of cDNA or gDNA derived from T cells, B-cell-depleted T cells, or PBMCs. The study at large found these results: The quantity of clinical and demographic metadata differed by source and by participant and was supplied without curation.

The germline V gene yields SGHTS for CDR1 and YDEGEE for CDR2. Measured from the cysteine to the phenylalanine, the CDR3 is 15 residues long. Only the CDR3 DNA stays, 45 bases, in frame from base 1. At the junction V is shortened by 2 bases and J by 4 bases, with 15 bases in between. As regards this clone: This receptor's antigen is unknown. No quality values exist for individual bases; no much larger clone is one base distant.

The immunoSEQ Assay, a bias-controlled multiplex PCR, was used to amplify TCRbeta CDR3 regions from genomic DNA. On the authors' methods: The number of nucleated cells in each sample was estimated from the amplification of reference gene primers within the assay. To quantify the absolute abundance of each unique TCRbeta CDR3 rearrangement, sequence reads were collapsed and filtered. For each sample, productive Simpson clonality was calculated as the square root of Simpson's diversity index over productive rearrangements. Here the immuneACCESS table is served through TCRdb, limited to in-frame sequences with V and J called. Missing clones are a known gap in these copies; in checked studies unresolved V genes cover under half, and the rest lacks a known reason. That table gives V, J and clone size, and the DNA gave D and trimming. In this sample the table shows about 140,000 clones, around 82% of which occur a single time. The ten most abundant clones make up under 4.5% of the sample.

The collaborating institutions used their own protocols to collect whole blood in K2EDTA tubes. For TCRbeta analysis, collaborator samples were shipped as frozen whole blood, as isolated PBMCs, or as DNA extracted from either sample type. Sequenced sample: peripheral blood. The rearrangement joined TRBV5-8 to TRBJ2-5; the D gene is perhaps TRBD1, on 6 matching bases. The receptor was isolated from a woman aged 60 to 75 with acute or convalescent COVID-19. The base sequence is TGTGCCAGCAGCTTCTGGGGGCGTAGGACAGAGACCCAGTACTTC. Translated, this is CASSFWGRRTETQYF. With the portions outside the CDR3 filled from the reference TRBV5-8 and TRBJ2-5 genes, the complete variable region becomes EAGVTQSPTHLIKTRGQQATLRCSPISGHTSVYWYQQALGLGLQFLLWYDEGEERNRGNFPPRFSGRQFPNYSSELNVNALELEDSALYLCASSFWGRRTETQYFGPGTRLLVL.